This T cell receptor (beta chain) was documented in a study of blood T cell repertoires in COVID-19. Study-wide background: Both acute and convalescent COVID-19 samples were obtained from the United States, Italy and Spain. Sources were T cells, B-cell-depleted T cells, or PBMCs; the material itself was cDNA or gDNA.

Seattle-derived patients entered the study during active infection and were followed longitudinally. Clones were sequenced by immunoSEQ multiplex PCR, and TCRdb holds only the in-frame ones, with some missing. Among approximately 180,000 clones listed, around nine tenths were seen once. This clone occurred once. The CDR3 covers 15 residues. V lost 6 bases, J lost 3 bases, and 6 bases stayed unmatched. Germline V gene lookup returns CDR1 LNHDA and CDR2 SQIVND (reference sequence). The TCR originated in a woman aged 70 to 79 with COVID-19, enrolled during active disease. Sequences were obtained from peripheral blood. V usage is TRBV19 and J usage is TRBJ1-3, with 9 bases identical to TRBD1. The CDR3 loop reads CASSPQGANGNTIYF. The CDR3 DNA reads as TGTGCCAGTAGCCCACAGGGGGCCAATGGAAACACCATATATTTT.